The rows below give T cell receptor beta chains drawn from one sample of a study of human T cells and chemical hapten exposure. TCRdb analysed the RACE reads with MiXCR anew, one entry per CDR3 protein. The repertoire holds about 80,000 distinct CDR3 sequences, with about 9.3% as singletons. The specimen comprised whole blood, sampled in connection with sensitization to the hapten diphenylcyclopropenone (DPC). Every receptor here comes from a woman aged 45 to 65 with alopecia areata. Some clones in this sample may be carry-over from other donors' samples. Both conserved end residues are part of each CDR3. D genes are given only for firm matches. Only some rows state a clone size, as once, few, many or a class for expanded clones.

DNA: TGCAGTGCTATCCGAGGGCCCCAAGAGACCCAGTACTTC
CDR3: CSAIRGPQETQYF
size: few
D: -
J: TRBJ2-5
V: TRBV20-1

DNA: TGTGCCATCAGTGATCCCGGGGGTTCCGGCAATGAGCAGTTCTTC
CDR3: CAISDPGGSGNEQFF
size: -
D: -
J: TRBJ2-1
V: TRBV10-3

DNA: TGTGCCAGCAGCTCGGCCGGCGACGGATACGAGCAGTACTTC
CDR3: CASSSAGDGYEQYF
size: few
D: -
J: TRBJ2-7
V: TRBV11-2

DNA: TGCAGTGCTAGAGATGGAGCGTTAACAGGGTCCGACTACGAGCAGTACTTC
CDR3: CSARDGALTGSDYEQYF
size: few
D: -
J: TRBJ2-7
V: TRBV20-1

DNA: TGTGCCAGCAGTTTGTTTGGCAGGGGGGACGAGCAGTACTTC
CDR3: CASSLFGRGDEQYF
size: few
D: -
J: TRBJ2-7
V: TRBV12-3/TRBV12-4

DNA: TGTGCCAGCAGCCGGACTAGCGGGGATACGCAGTATTTT
CDR3: CASSRTSGDTQYF
size: -
D: TRBD2
J: TRBJ2-3
V: TRBV3-1

DNA: TGCAGTGCTAGAGGGGTCGGGACCTGGGGCGAGCAGTACTTC
CDR3: CSARGVGTWGEQYF
size: many
D: -
J: TRBJ2-7
V: TRBV20-1

DNA: TGTGCCAGCAGCCGTCCGACAGGGCCCTACAATGAGCAGTTCTTC
CDR3: CASSRPTGPYNEQFF
size: many
D: TRBD1
J: TRBJ2-1
V: TRBV11-3

DNA: TGTGCCAGCAGCTTTGGGCTACAGACGGAGCAGTTCTTC
CDR3: CASSFGLQTEQFF
size: -
D: -
J: TRBJ2-1
V: TRBV11-2

DNA: TGTGCCAGCAGCTCCCCTCAAAATACCGAACCGACGCGCAGCTCCTACGAGCAGTACTTC
CDR3: CASSSPQNTEPTRSSYEQYF
size: few
D: -
J: TRBJ2-7
V: TRBV21-1

DNA: TGTGCCAGCTCACCCAAGACAGGGGATTTGGGAGAGACCCAGTACTTC
CDR3: CASSPKTGDLGETQYF
size: few
D: TRBD1
J: TRBJ2-5
V: TRBV18

DNA: TGTGCCAGCAGGAGCTATAGCAATCAGCCCCAGCATTTT
CDR3: CASRSYSNQPQHF
size: -
D: -
J: TRBJ1-5
V: TRBV28

DNA: TGTGCCAGCAGTCTCCGTCCCGGGACAGGGGCGAACACTGAAGCTTTCTTT
CDR3: CASSLRPGTGANTEAFF
size: -
D: TRBD1
J: TRBJ1-1
V: TRBV6-1

DNA: TGTGCCAGCAGTCTACTAGCGGGAATAGGTGAGCAGTTCTTC
CDR3: CASSLLAGIGEQFF
size: many
D: TRBD2
J: TRBJ2-1
V: TRBV11-2

DNA: TGTGCCAGCTCGCCGCCGGGACTAACTCAAGAGACCCAGTACTTC
CDR3: CASSPPGLTQETQYF
size: -
D: TRBD2
J: TRBJ2-5
V: TRBV18

DNA: TGTGCCAGCAGTAAACTAGCGGGATCCGGGGAGCTGTTTTTT
CDR3: CASSKLAGSGELFF
size: few
D: TRBD2
J: TRBJ2-2
V: TRBV11-3

DNA: TGCAGTGCTAGTTTAGGGGGCGGCTACGAGCAGTACTTC
CDR3: CSASLGGGYEQYF
size: few
D: TRBD1
J: TRBJ2-7
V: TRBV20-1

DNA: TGTGCCAGCACCCCTAGCGGGAGTCGGAACGAGCAGTACTTC
CDR3: CASTPSGSRNEQYF
size: many
D: TRBD2
J: TRBJ2-7
V: TRBV11-2

DNA: TGTGCCAGCTCACCGGCAGCGGGAGTAACAGATACGCAGTATTTT
CDR3: CASSPAAGVTDTQYF
size: few
D: TRBD2
J: TRBJ2-3
V: TRBV18

DNA: TGTGCCAGCAGCTTAAGACATCGGACAGGGATAGCAGATACGCAGTATTTT
CDR3: CASSLRHRTGIADTQYF
size: many
D: TRBD1
J: TRBJ2-3
V: TRBV6-2/TRBV6-3

DNA: TGTGCCAGCAGTCTCCTTATTGGGGGGCGCCTCTATGGCTACACCTTC
CDR3: CASSLLIGGRLYGYTF
size: many
D: -
J: TRBJ1-2
V: TRBV2

DNA: TGTGCCATCAGTGAGAGGACAGATAGTCAGCCCCAGCATTTT
CDR3: CAISERTDSQPQHF
size: -
D: -
J: TRBJ1-5
V: TRBV10-3

DNA: TGTGCCAGCTCAAGGGGACAGGCGAATGGCTACACCTTC
CDR3: CASSRGQANGYTF
size: few
D: TRBD1
J: TRBJ1-2
V: TRBV18

DNA: TGTGCCAGCAGTGATCGACAGGGGAGGGGAGAGACCCAGTACTTC
CDR3: CASSDRQGRGETQYF
size: -
D: -
J: TRBJ2-5
V: TRBV2

DNA: TGTGCCAGCAATGTAGGCGGCAATCAGCCCCAGCATTTT
CDR3: CASNVGGNQPQHF
size: -
D: -
J: TRBJ1-5
V: TRBV6-1

DNA: TGTGCCAGTAGTACCCTACTAGGAACAGGGATCACCGGGGAGCTGTTTTTT
CDR3: CASSTLLGTGITGELFF
size: few
D: -
J: TRBJ2-2
V: TRBV19

DNA: TGTGCCAGCTCACCACCTAGCCTTGCCTACAATGAGCAGTTCTTC
CDR3: CASSPPSLAYNEQFF
size: many
D: -
J: TRBJ2-1
V: TRBV18

DNA: TGCGCCTCAGGCAGGGGCGACTATGGCTACACCTTC
CDR3: CASGRGDYGYTF
size: -
D: -
J: TRBJ1-2
V: TRBV10-2

DNA: TGCAGTGCTTGGACAGGGGGCGCCGAGAATGAGCAGTTCTTC
CDR3: CSAWTGGAENEQFF
size: few
D: TRBD1
J: TRBJ2-1
V: TRBV20-1

DNA: TGTGCCAGCAGCTTCGGACAGGGTGGGTTTTATTACGAGCAGTACTTC
CDR3: CASSFGQGGFYYEQYF
size: many
D: TRBD1
J: TRBJ2-7
V: TRBV5-6

DNA: TGTGCCAGCAGCCCTCAAACCCCAGGGGCTGGACGTTCTGGGGCCAACGTCCTGACTTTC
CDR3: CASSPQTPGAGRSGANVLTF
size: few
D: -
J: TRBJ2-6
V: TRBV6-6

DNA: TGTGCCAGCAGCTTAAACACTGAAGCTTTCTTT
CDR3: CASSLNTEAFF
size: few
D: -
J: TRBJ1-1
V: TRBV7-9

DNA: TGCAGCGTATCGGAATTCTACGAGCAGTACTTC
CDR3: CSVSEFYEQYF
size: few
D: -
J: TRBJ2-7
V: TRBV29-1

DNA: TGCGCCAGCAGCTTGGATACAGCGGGAGCGCTGTTTTCGGACTTC
CDR3: CASSLDTAGALFSDF
size: -
D: TRBD2
J: TRBJ2-5
V: TRBV5-1

DNA: TGCGCCAGCAGCTTGGTGGAGGCAGCTGGGGCCAACGTCCTGACTTTC
CDR3: CASSLVEAAGANVLTF
size: many
D: -
J: TRBJ2-6
V: TRBV5-1

DNA: TGCAGTGCCTTAGCGGGAGGGCAAAGAGAGGAGCAGTTCTTC
CDR3: CSALAGGQREEQFF
size: few
D: TRBD2
J: TRBJ2-1
V: TRBV20-1

DNA: TGTGCCAGCAGCATCCGGGATTTATCGGCAGATACGCAGTATTTT
CDR3: CASSIRDLSADTQYF
size: many
D: -
J: TRBJ2-3
V: TRBV9

DNA: TGTGCCAGCAGCCCTATGACAGGGCCCCTACGCTACACCTTC
CDR3: CASSPMTGPLRYTF
size: many
D: TRBD1
J: TRBJ1-2
V: TRBV7-9

DNA: TGCGCCAGCAGCTTGGCCCCGACCGAGACCCAGTACTTC
CDR3: CASSLAPTETQYF
size: -
D: -
J: TRBJ2-5
V: TRBV5-1

DNA: TGTGCCAGCAGTTTTCCCAGTGGCGGGAGAATCGGGGAGCTGTTTTTT
CDR3: CASSFPSGGRIGELFF
size: few
D: TRBD2
J: TRBJ2-2
V: TRBV12-3/TRBV12-4

DNA: TGTGCCACCAGTGATTCTCAAGCGGGATCCACAGATACGCAGTATTTT
CDR3: CATSDSQAGSTDTQYF
size: few
D: TRBD2
J: TRBJ2-3
V: TRBV24-1

DNA: TGCGCCAGCAGCCGATCGGGCGGTTCTACCTACAATGAGCAGTTCTTC
CDR3: CASSRSGGSTYNEQFF
size: many
D: -
J: TRBJ2-1
V: TRBV5-1

DNA: TGTGCCAGCAGCGCCCTTAGCGGGAGGGCCTCCGAGCAGTACTTC
CDR3: CASSALSGRASEQYF
size: -
D: TRBD2
J: TRBJ2-7
V: TRBV9

DNA: TGCAGCGTTGAGACCGGAGGGAGCTATGGCTACACCTTC
CDR3: CSVETGGSYGYTF
size: -
D: -
J: TRBJ1-2
V: TRBV29-1

DNA: TGTGCTAGTGGTTTGCCAAATCAAGAGGAGCAGTTCTTC
CDR3: CASGLPNQEEQFF
size: many
D: -
J: TRBJ2-1
V: TRBV12-5